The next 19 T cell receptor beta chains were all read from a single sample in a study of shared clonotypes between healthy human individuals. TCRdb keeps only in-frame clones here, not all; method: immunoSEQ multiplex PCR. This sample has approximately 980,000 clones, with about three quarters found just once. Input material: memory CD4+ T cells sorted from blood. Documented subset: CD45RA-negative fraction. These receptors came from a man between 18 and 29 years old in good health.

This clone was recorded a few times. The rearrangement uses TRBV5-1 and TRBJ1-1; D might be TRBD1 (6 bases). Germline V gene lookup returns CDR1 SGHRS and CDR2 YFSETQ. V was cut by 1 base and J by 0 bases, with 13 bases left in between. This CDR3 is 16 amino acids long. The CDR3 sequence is CASSLNQGRLNTEAFF. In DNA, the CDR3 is TGCGCCAGCAGCTTGAATCAGGGGAGATTGAACACTGAAGCTTTCTTT.

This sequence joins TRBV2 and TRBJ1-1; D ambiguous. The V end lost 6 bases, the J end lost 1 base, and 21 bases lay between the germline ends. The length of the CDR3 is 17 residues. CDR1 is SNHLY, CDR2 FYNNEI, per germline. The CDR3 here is CASRLPKTLRQNTEAFF. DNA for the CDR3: TGTGCCAGCAGACTACCTAAGACCCTTCGGCAGAACACTGAAGCTTTCTTT. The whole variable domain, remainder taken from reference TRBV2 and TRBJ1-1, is EPEVTQTPSHQVTQMGQEVILRCVPISNHLYFYWYRQILGQKVEFLVSFYNNEISEKSEIFDDQFSVERPDGSNFTLKIRSTKLEDSAMYFCASRLPKTLRQNTEAFFGQGTRLTVV.

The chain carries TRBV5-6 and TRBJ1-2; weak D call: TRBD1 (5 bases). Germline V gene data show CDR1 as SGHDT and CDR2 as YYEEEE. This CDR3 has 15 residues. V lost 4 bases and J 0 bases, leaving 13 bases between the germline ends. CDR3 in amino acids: CASSPGGTPNYGYTF. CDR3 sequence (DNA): TGTGCCAGCAGCCCGGGGGGGACTCCTAACTATGGCTACACCTTC.

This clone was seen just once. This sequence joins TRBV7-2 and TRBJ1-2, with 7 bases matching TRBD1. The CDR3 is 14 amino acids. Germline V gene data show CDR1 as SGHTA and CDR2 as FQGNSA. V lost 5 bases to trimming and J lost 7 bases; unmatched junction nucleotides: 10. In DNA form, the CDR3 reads TGTGCCAGCAGCAAGACGGGTCAGGGGGGTGGCTACACCTTC. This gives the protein CASSKTGQGGGYTF.

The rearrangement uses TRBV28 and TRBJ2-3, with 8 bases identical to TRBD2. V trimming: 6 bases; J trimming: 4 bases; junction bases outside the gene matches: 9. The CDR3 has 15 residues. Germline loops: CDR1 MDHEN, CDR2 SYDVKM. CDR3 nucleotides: TGTGCCAGCAGAGCAAGGACTAGCAGCGCAGATACGCAGTATTTT. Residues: CASRARTSSADTQYF.

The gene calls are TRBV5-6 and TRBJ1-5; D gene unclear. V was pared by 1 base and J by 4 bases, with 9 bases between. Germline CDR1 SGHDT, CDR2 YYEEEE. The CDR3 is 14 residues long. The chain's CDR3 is CASSLISGNQPQHF. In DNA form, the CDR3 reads TGTGCCAGCAGCTTGATCTCGGGGAATCAGCCCCAGCATTTT.

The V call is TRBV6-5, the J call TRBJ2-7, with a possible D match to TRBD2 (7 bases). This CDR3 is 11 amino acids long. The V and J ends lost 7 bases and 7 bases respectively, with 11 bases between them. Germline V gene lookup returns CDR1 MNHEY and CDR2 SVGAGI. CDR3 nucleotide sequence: TGTGCCAGCATGGGGGGGCGGGAGCAGTACTTC. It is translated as CASMGGREQYF.

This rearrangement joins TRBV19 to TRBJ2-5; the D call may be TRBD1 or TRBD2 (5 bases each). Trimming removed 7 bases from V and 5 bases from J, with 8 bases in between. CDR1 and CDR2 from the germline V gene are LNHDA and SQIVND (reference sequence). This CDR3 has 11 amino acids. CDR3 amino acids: CASIWGETQYF. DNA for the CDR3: TGTGCCAGTATCTGGGGGGAGACCCAGTACTTC.

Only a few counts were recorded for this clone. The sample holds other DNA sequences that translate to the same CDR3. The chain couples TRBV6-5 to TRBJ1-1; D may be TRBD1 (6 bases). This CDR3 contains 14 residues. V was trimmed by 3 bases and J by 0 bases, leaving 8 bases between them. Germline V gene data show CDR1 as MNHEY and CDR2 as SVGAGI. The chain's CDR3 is CASSYQGLNTEAFF. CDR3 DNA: TGTGCCAGCAGTTATCAGGGGTTGAACACTGAAGCTTTCTTT.

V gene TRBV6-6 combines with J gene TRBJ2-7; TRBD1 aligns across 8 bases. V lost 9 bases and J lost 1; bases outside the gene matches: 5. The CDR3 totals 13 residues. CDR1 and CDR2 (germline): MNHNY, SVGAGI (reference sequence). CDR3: CASQDRVSYEQYF. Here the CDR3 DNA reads TGTGCCAGTCAGGACAGGGTGTCCTACGAGCAGTACTTC.

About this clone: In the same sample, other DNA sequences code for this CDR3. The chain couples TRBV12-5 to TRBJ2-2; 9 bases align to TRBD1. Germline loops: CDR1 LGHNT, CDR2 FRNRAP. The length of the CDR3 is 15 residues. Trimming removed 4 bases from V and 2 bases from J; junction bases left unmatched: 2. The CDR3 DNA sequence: TGTGCTAGTGGTTCGGGACAGGGAAACACCGGGGAGCTGTTTTTT. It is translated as CASGSGQGNTGELFF.

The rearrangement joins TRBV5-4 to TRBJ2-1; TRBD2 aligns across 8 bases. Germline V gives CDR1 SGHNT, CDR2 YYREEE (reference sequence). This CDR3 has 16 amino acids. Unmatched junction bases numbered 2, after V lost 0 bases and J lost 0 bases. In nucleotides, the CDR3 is TGTGCCAGCAGCTTGGGAGGGACTAGCTCCTACAATGAGCAGTTCTTC. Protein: CASSLGGTSSYNEQFF.

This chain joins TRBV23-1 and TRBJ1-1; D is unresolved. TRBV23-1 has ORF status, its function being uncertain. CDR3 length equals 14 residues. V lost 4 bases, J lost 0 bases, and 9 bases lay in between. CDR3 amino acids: CASSRGRLNTEAFF. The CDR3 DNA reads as TGCGCCAGCAGTCGAGGAAGGTTGAACACTGAAGCTTTCTTT.

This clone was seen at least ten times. The CDR3 DNA sequence: TGTGCCAGCAGCGGTAGCGGGTACAATGAGCAGTTCTTC. Translating it yields CASSGSGYNEQFF. The gene calls are TRBV2 and TRBJ2-1, with 7 nucleotides matching TRBD2. V lost 6 bases, J lost 4 bases, and 3 bases stayed unmatched. Germline V gene sequence: CDR1 SNHLY, CDR2 FYNNEI. The CDR3 is 13 amino acids.

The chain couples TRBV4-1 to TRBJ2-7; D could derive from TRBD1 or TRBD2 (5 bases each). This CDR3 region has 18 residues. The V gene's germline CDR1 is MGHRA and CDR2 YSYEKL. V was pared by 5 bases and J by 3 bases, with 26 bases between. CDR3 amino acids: CASSVKRLRDGQSYEQYF. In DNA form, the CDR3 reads TGCGCCAGCAGCGTCAAGAGGCTCCGGGACGGTCAAAGCTACGAGCAGTACTTC.

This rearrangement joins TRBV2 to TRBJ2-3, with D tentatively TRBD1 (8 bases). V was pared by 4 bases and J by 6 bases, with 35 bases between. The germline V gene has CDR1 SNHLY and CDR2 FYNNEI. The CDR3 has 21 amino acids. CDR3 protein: CASSGKQGQGASGSEADTQYF. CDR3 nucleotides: TGTGCCAGCAGTGGAAAGCAGGGCCAGGGGGCTAGCGGCTCCGAGGCGGATACGCAGTATTTT. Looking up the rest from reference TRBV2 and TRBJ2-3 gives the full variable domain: EPEVTQTPSHQVTQMGQEVILRCVPISNHLYFYWYRQILGQKVEFLVSFYNNEISEKSEIFDDQFSVERPDGSNFTLKIRSTKLEDSAMYFCASSGKQGQGASGSEADTQYFGPGTRLTVL.

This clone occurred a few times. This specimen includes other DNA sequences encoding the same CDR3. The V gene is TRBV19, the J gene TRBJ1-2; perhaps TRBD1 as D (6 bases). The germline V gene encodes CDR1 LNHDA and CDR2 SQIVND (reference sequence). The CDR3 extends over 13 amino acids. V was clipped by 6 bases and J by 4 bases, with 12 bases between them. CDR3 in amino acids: CASSRGPVYGYTF. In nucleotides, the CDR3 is TGTGCCAGTAGCCGGGGGCCGGTCTATGGCTACACCTTC. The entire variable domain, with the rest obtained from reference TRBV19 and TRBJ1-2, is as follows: DGGITQSPKYLFRKEGQNVTLSCEQNLNHDAMYWYRQDPGQGLRLIYYSQIVNDFQKGDIAEGYSVSREKKESFPLTVTSAQKNPTAFYLCASSRGPVYGYTFGSGTRLTVV.

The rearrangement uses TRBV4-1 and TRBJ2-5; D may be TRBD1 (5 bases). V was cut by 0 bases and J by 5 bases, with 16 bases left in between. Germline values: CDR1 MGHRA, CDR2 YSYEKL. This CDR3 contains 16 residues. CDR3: CASSQDGSGSGETQYF. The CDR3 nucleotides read TGCGCCAGCAGCCAAGATGGCAGTGGGTCAGGGGAGACCCAGTACTTC.

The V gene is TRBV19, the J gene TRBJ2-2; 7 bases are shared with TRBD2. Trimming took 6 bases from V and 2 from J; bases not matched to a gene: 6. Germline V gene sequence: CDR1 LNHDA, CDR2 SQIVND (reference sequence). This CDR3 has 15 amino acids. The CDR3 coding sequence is TGTGCCAGTAGCTACGGCGGGGGAAACACCGGGGAGCTGTTTTTT. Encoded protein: CASSYGGGNTGELFF.